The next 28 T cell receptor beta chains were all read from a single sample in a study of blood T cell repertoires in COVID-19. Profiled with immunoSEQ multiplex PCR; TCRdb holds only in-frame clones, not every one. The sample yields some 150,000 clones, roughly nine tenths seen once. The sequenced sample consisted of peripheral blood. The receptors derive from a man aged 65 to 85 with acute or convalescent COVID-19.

CDR3 nucleotide sequence: TGTGCCACCAGCAGAGGAAGCGGCTCCTACGAGCAGTACTTC. It specifies CATSRGSGSYEQYF. The chain couples TRBV15 to TRBJ2-7; TRBD2 is a possible D gene (5 bases). Germline values: CDR1 LNHNV, CDR2 YYDKDF (reference sequence). This CDR3 comprises 14 residues. V was shortened by 1 base and J by 0 bases, with 7 bases between the two germline ends.

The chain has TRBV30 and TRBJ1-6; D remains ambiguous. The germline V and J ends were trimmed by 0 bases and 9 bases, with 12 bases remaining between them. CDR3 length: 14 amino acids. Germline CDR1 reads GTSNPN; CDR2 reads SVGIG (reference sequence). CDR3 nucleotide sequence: TGTGCCTGGAGTGTCGCGGGTTTTGGTTCACCCCTCCACTTT. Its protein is CAWSVAGFGSPLHF.

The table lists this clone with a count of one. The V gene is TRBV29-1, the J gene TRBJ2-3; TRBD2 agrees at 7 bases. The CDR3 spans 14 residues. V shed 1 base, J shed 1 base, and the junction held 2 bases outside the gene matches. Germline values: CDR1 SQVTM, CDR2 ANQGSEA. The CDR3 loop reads CSVEGLAGTDTQYF. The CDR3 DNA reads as TGCAGCGTTGAAGGACTAGCCGGCACAGATACGCAGTATTTT.

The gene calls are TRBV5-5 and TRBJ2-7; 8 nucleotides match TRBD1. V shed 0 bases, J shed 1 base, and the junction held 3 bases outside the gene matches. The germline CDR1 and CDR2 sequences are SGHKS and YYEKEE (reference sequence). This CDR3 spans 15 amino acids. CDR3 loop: CASSLVGQGSYEQYF. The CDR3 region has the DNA TGTGCCAGCAGCTTGGTCGGACAGGGTTCCTACGAGCAGTACTTC. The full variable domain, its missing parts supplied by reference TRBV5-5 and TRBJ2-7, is DAGVTQSPTHLIKTRGQQVTLRCSPISGHKSVSWYQQVLGQGPQFIFQYYEKEERGRGNFPDRFSARQFPNYSSELNVNALLLGDSALYLCASSLVGQGSYEQYFGPGTRLTVT.

The CDR3 protein is CASSTGAMGQPQHF. As DNA, the CDR3 is TGTGCCAGCAGTACAGGCGCCATGGGTCAGCCCCAGCATTTT. V gene TRBV2 combines with J gene TRBJ1-5, with a weak D call TRBD1 (5 bases). CDR1 is SNHLY, CDR2 FYNNEI, per germline. This CDR3 is 14 amino acids long. Trimming shortened V by 5 bases and J by 6 bases, and 14 bases separated the two germline ends.

The CDR3 loop is CASSPSGLRTGELFF. The DNA of the CDR3 is TGTGCCAGCAGCCCATCTGGTTTACGGACCGGGGAGCTGTTTTTT. The chain has TRBV6-4 and TRBJ2-2, with D hard to call. Trimming shortened V by 6 bases and J by 5 bases, and 16 bases separated the two germline ends. This CDR3 contains 15 residues. CDR1 and CDR2 (germline): MRHNA, SNTAGT.

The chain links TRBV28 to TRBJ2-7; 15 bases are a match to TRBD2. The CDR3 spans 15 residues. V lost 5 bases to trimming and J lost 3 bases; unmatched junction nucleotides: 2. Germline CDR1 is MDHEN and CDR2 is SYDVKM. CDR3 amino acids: CASSGLAGGIYEQYF. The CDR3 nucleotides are TGTGCCAGCAGTGGACTAGCGGGGGGGATCTACGAGCAGTACTTC.

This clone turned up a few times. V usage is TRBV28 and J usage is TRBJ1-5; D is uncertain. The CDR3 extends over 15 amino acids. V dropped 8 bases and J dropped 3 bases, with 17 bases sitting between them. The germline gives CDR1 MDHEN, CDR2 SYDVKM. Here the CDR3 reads CASLLIARVNQPQHF. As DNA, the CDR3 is TGTGCCAGCCTGTTGATAGCGAGGGTCAATCAGCCCCAGCATTTT.

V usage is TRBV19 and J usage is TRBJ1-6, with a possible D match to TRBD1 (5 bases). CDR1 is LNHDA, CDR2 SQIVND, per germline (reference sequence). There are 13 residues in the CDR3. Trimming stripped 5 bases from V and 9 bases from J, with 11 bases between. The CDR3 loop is CASSLRGGSPLHF. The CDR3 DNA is TGTGCCAGTAGTCTGCGGGGGGGTTCACCCCTCCACTTT.

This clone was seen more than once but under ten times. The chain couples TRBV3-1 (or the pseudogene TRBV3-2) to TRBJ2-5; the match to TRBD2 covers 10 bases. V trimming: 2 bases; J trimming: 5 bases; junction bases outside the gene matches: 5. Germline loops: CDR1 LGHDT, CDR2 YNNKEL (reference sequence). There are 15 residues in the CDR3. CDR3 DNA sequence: TGTGCCAGCAGCCAAAAAGCGGGAGGGTGGGAGACCCAGTACTTC. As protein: CASSQKAGGWETQYF.

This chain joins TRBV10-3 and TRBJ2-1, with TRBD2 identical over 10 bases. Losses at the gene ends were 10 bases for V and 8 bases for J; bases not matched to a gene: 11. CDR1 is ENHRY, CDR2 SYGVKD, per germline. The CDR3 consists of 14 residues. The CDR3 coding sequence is TGTGCCACGGGGATAGCGGGAGGATTCGATGAGCAGTTCTTC. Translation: CATGIAGGFDEQFF.

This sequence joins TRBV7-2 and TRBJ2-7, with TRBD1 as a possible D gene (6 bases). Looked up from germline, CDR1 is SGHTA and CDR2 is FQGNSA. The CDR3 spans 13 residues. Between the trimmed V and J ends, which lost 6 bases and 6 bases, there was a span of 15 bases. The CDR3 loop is CASSPVRGGEQYF. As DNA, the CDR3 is TGTGCCAGCAGTCCTGTCAGGGGTGGCGAGCAGTACTTC. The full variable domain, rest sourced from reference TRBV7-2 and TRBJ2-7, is GAGVSQSPSNKVTEKGKDVELRCDPISGHTALYWYRQSLGQGLEFLIYFQGNSAPDKSGLPSDRFSAERTGGSVSTLTIQRTQQEDSAVYLCASSPVRGGEQYFGPGTRLTVT.

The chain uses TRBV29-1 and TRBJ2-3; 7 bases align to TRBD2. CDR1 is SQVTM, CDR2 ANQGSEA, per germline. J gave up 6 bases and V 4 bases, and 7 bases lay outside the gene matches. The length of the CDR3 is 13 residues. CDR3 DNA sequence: TGCAGCGTTGCTCAGGGAGGGGAGGATACGCAGTATTTT. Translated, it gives CSVAQGGEDTQYF.

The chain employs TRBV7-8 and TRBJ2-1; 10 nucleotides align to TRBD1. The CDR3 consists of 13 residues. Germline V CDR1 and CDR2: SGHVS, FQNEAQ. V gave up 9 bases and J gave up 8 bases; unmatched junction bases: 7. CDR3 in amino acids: CASQGTGVDEQFF. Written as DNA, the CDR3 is TGTGCCAGTCAAGGGACAGGGGTCGATGAGCAGTTCTTC.

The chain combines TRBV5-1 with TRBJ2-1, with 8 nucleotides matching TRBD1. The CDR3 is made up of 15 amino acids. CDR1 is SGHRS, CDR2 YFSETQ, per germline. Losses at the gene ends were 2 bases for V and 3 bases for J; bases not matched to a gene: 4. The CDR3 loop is CASSLTDRGYNEQFF. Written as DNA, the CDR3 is TGCGCCAGCAGCTTAACCGACAGGGGCTACAATGAGCAGTTCTTC.

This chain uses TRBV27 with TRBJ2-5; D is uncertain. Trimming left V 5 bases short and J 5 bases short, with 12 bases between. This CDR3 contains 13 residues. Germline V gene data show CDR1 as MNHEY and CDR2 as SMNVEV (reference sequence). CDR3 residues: CASSPRGHETQYF. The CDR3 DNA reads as TGTGCCAGCAGTCCCAGAGGCCATGAGACCCAGTACTTC.

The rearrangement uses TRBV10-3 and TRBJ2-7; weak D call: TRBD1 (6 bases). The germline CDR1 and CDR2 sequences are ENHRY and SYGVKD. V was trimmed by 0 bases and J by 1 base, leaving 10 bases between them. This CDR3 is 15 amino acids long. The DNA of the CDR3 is TGTGCCATCAGTGAGTCGAAAGGGGGATCCTACGAGCAGTACTTC. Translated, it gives CAISESKGGSYEQYF.

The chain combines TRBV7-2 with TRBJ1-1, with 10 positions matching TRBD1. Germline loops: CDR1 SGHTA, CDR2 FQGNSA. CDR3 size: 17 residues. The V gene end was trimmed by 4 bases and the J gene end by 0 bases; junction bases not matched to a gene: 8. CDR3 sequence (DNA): TGTGCCAGCAGCTCGATGGGGGACAGGGGAATGAACACTGAAGCTTTCTTT. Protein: CASSSMGDRGMNTEAFF.

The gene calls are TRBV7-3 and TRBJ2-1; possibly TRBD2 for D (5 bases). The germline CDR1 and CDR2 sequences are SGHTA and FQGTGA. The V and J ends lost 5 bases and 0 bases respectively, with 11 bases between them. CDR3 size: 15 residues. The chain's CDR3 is CASSRERHSYNEQFF. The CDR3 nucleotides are TGTGCCAGCAGCCGAGAGCGGCACTCCTACAATGAGCAGTTCTTC.

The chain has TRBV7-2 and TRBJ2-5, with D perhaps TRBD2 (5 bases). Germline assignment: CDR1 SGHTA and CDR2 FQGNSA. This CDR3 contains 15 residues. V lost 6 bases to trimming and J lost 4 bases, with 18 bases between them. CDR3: CASRPPGGGGETQYF. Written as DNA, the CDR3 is TGTGCCAGCAGACCCCCGGGTGGCGGAGGAGAGACCCAGTACTTC.

The CDR3, as DNA: TGTGCCAGCAGTTCCCAGGGGGCGGTTGGAAACACCATATATTTT. The encoded protein is CASSSQGAVGNTIYF. The chain combines TRBV28 with TRBJ1-3; 8 bases match TRBD1. The CDR3 extends over 15 amino acids. V was clipped by 4 bases and J by 3 bases; unmatched bases: 5. Germline V lookup: CDR1 MDHEN, CDR2 SYDVKM.

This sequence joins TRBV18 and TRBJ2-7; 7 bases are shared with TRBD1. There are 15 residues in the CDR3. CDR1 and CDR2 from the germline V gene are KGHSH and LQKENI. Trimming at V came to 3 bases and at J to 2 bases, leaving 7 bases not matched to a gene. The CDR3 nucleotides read TGTGCCAGCTCACCTTATCGGGACAGCCCCTACGAGCAGTACTTC. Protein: CASSPYRDSPYEQYF.

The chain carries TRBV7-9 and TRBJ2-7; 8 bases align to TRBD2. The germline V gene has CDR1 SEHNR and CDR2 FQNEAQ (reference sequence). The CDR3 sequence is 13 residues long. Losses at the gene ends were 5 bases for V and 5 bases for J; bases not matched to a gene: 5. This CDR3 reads CASSRRAGDEQYF. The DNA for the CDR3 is TGTGCCAGCAGCAGAAGAGCGGGAGACGAGCAGTACTTC.

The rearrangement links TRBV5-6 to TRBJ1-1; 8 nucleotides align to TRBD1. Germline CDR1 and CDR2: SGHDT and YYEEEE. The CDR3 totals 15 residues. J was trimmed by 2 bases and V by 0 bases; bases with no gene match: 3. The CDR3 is CASSLVQGGNTEAFF. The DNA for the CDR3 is TGTGCCAGCAGCTTGGTACAGGGGGGAAACACTGAAGCTTTCTTT.

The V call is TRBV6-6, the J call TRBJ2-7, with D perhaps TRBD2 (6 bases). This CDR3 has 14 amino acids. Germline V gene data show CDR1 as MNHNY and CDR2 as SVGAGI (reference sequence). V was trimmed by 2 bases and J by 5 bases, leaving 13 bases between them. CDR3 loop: CASSYDGGEDEQYF. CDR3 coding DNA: TGTGCCAGCAGTTACGACGGCGGGGAGGACGAGCAGTACTTC.

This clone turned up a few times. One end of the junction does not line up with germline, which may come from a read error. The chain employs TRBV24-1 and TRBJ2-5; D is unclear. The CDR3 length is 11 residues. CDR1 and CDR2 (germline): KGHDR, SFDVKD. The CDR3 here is CATSVLPAQYF. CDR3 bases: TGTGCCACCAGTGTTTTGCCGGCCCAGTACTTC.

CDR3 sequence (DNA): TGTGCCAGCAGCTTTAGCGGGGGGGCGGCAGATACGCAGTATTTT. It specifies CASSFSGGAADTQYF. V usage is TRBV7-3 and J usage is TRBJ2-3, with 11 nucleotides matching TRBD2. The CDR3 has 15 residues. CDR1 SGHTA and CDR2 FQGTGA come from the germline V gene. Trimming at V came to 3 bases and at J to 4 bases, leaving 3 bases not matched to a gene.

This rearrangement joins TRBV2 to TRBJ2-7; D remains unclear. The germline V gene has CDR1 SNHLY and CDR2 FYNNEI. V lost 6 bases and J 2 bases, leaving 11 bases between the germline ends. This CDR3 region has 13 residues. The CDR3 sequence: CASSGNTAYEQYF. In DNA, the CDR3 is TGTGCCAGCAGCGGAAATACAGCCTACGAGCAGTACTTC.